A single sample is the source of the 16 T cell receptor beta chains below, sequenced in a study of blood T cell repertoires in COVID-19. Sequenced by immunoSEQ multiplex PCR; TCRdb stores in-frame clones only, minus some. The data show around 180,000 clones, with around 76% seen just once and about a sixth held by the top ten. The sequenced sample was PBMCs or T cells enriched from blood (not recorded which). These TCRs come from a woman between 50 and 59 years old with acute COVID-19.

V is TRBV27 and J is TRBJ2-1, with 8 bases matching TRBD2. This CDR3 comprises 14 residues. CDR1 MNHEY and CDR2 SMNVEV come from the germline V gene (reference sequence). Trimming at V came to 4 bases and at J to 10 bases, leaving 9 bases not matched to a gene. CDR3 sequence reads: CASSSPGGFVEQFF. The CDR3 coding sequence is TGTGCCAGCAGTTCTCCGGGGGGGTTCGTGGAGCAGTTCTTC.

The gene calls are TRBV2 and TRBJ1-2; D is ambiguous. Deletions cut 10 bases from V and 3 bases from J, with 15 bases between. The CDR3 has 13 residues. Germline V gene sequence: CDR1 SNHLY, CDR2 FYNNEI. The chain's CDR3 is CATPAADYYGYTF. In DNA form, the CDR3 reads TGTGCCACCCCAGCGGCGGACTACTATGGCTACACCTTC.

The gene calls are TRBV9 and TRBJ1-5; TRBD1 matches at 8 bases. J lost 4 bases, V lost 4 bases, and 7 bases had no gene match. Per germline, CDR1 SGDLS and CDR2 YYNGEE. CDR3 length: 15 residues. The CDR3 nucleotides read TGTGCCAGCAGCCCCTCTACAGGGGGTAATCAGCCCCAGCATTTT. Residues: CASSPSTGGNQPQHF.

The chain is built from TRBV4-2 and TRBJ1-4, with D maybe TRBD1 (5 bases). The V end lost 1 base, the J end lost 4 bases, and 10 bases lay between the germline ends. The V gene's germline CDR1 is LGHNA and CDR2 YNFKEQ. The CDR3 extends over 15 amino acids. For the CDR3, the DNA is TGTGCCAGCAGCCAAGCCGACAGCCTTAATGAAAAACTGTTTTTT. Translation gives CASSQADSLNEKLFF.

The J gene is TRBJ1-1, the V gene TRBV5-4; 7 bases are a match to TRBD1. The CDR3 totals 13 residues. The J segment lost 13 bases and the V segment lost 4 bases, leaving 13 bases of the junction unmatched. Germline loops: CDR1 SGHNT, CDR2 YYREEE (reference sequence). The CDR3 nucleotides read TGTGCCAGCAGCCCTACAGGGGCCCCCGTGGGTTTCTTT. Encoded protein: CASSPTGAPVGFF.

The V and J genes are TRBV24-1 and TRBJ2-3, with 7 nucleotides matching TRBD2. Trimming cost V 4 bases and J 1 base; bases outside gene matches: 7. The CDR3 consists of 16 residues. CDR1 and CDR2 from the germline V gene are KGHDR and SFDVKD. The CDR3: CATSDPRAGGTDTQYF. The CDR3 DNA sequence: TGTGCCACCAGTGACCCCCGGGCGGGGGGCACAGATACGCAGTATTTT.

The chain joins TRBV7-2 to TRBJ1-6, with D perhaps matching TRBD1 (5 bases). Germline V CDR1 and CDR2: SGHTA, FQGNSA. V was trimmed by 7 bases and J by 9 bases, leaving 13 bases between them. CDR3 size: 13 residues. The CDR3 spells CASMGQGGSPLHF. The DNA of the CDR3 is TGTGCCAGCATGGGGCAGGGTGGTTCACCCCTCCACTTT. The entire variable domain, with the rest obtained from reference TRBV7-2 and TRBJ1-6, is as follows: GAGVSQSPSNKVTEKGKDVELRCDPISGHTALYWYRQSLGQGLEFLIYFQGNSAPDKSGLPSDRFSAERTGGSVSTLTIQRTQQEDSAVYLCASMGQGGSPLHFGNGTRLTVT.

The V call is TRBV6-6, the J call TRBJ2-2; tentatively, D is TRBD2 (6 bases). V was clipped by 8 bases and J by 4 bases, with 20 bases between them. The germline V gene has CDR1 MNHNY and CDR2 SVGAGI (reference sequence). This CDR3 is built from 16 residues. The CDR3 protein is CASPPGRGAGTGELFF. The CDR3 nucleotides are TGTGCCAGCCCCCCCGGGCGGGGCGCCGGCACCGGGGAGCTGTTTTTT.

J is TRBJ2-7 and V is TRBV7-9, with D possibly matching TRBD1 (6 bases). In germline, CDR1 is SEHNR, CDR2 FQNEAQ (reference sequence). This CDR3 has 14 amino acids. V was shortened by 7 bases and J by 2 bases, with 15 bases between the two germline ends. As DNA, the CDR3 is TGTGCCAGCATCTCTACGGACAGAACCTACGAGCAGTACGTC. Translated: CASISTDRTYEQYV.

The J gene is TRBJ1-4, the V gene TRBV2, with D perhaps TRBD1 (5 bases). CDR3 length: 13 residues. Germline CDR1 SNHLY, CDR2 FYNNEI. V was trimmed by 5 bases and J by 10 bases, leaving 14 bases between them. CDR3 sequence (DNA): TGTGCCAGCAGTCCCCAGGGCTACGGAAAACTGTTTTTT. Protein product: CASSPQGYGKLFF.

The chain is built from TRBV5-4 and TRBJ2-2; maybe TRBD2 (5 bases). This CDR3 contains 14 residues. V gave up 4 bases and J gave up 1 base, with 8 bases separating them. The V gene's germline CDR1 is SGHNT and CDR2 YYREEE (reference sequence). The CDR3 DNA reads as TGTGCCAGCAGCCAAGGGAGGAACACCGGGGAGCTGTTTTTT. This translates into CASSQGRNTGELFF.

The J gene is TRBJ1-5, the V gene TRBV6-2 or TRBV6-3; maybe TRBD1 (5 bases). V lost 0 bases and J 3 bases, leaving 9 bases between the germline ends. The germline V gene encodes CDR1 MNHEY and CDR2 SVGEGT. This CDR3 spans 15 amino acids. The CDR3 loop reads CASSYSTALNQPQHF. CDR3 DNA sequence: TGTGCCAGCAGTTACTCGACAGCTCTCAATCAGCCCCAGCATTTT.

This clone was recorded only once. The genes are TRBV6-5 and TRBJ1-2; D uncertain. Germline CDR1 and CDR2: MNHEY and SVGAGI. This CDR3 spans 12 amino acids. The germline V and J ends were trimmed by 7 bases and 6 bases, with 12 bases remaining between them. This CDR3 reads CASIREKDGYTF. The CDR3 DNA reads TGTGCCAGCATCCGGGAAAAGGATGGCTACACCTTC.

The V call is TRBV2, the J call TRBJ2-5; D possibly corresponds to TRBD2 (6 bases). V was shortened by 6 bases and J by 4 bases, with 9 bases between the two germline ends. This CDR3 has 12 residues. CDR1 and CDR2 from the germline V gene are SNHLY and FYNNEI. Here the CDR3 reads CASRLEGETQYF. CDR3 in DNA: TGTGCCAGCAGACTGGAGGGAGAGACCCAGTACTTC.

This clone is medium-sized. The genes are TRBV19 and TRBJ1-1, with D perhaps matching TRBD1 (5 bases). The CDR3 length is 14 residues. CDR1 and CDR2 (germline): LNHDA, SQIVND (reference sequence). The germline V and J ends were trimmed by 7 bases and 1 base, with 13 bases remaining between them. The chain's CDR3 is CASIMGRGNTEAFF. The CDR3 DNA follows: TGTGCCAGTATTATGGGAAGGGGGAACACTGAAGCTTTCTTT.

V is TRBV4-1 and J is TRBJ1-4; D perhaps matches TRBD1 (5 bases). Per germline, CDR1 MGHRA and CDR2 YSYEKL. The CDR3 sequence is 14 residues long. V lost 3 bases and J 8 bases, leaving 13 bases between the germline ends. The CDR3 is CASSQGQGIEKLFF. In DNA, the CDR3 is TGCGCCAGCAGCCAGGGGCAGGGAATCGAAAAACTGTTTTTT.